Listed here is a single T cell receptor beta chain. V lost 4 bases to trimming and J lost 3 bases; unmatched junction nucleotides: 13. Germline-derived CDR1 and CDR2 are MGHRA and YSYEKL. The CDR3 runs 18 residues. These data originate in a study of cytotoxic CD8 clonotypes in ibrutinib-treated CLL. Method: immunoSEQ multiplex PCR; TCRdb's copy keeps in-frame clones and lacks some. This table has 65,000 to 85,000 clones, about nine tenths appearing once. The chain recombines TRBV4-1 with TRBJ2-3; 10 bases are shared with TRBD1. The sequenced sample was PBMCs, obtained after 12 months of ibrutinib treatment. This receptor was identified in a human donor with chronic lymphocytic leukemia. CDR3 in amino acids: CASSRRQGAGSRTDTQYF. CDR3 coding DNA: TGCGCCAGCAGCCGGAGACAGGGGGCTGGAAGTAGGACAGATACGCAGTATTTT.